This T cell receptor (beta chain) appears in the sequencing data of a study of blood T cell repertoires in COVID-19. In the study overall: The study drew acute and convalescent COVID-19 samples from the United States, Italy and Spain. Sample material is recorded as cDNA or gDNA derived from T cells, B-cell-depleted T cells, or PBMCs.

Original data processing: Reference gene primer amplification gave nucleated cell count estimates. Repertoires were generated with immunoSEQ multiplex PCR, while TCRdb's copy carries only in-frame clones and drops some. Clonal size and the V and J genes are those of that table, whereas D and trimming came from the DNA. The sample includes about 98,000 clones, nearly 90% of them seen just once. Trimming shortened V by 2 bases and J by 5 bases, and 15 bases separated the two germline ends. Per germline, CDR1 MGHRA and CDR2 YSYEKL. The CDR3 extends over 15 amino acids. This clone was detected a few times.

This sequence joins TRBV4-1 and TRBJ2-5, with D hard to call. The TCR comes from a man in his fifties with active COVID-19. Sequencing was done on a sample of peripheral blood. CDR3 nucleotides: TGCGCCAGCAGCCAAAATCCGGCAACCAGGGAGACCCAGTACTTC. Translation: CASSQNPATRETQYF.